This entry is about one T cell receptor (beta chain). The sample originates from a study of T cell responses to AZD1222 COVID-19 vaccine. The V and J ends lost 3 bases and 0 bases, in that order; junction bases with no gene match: 13. CDR1 is MDHEN, CDR2 SYDVKM, per germline. The CDR3 extends over 19 amino acids. Clones were read by immunoSEQ multiplex PCR, and TCRdb kept only the in-frame ones, dropping some. This repertoire shows approximately 120,000 clones, 93% found once; its top ten account for about 3%. The receptor was isolated from an adult in good health. The sample was peripheral blood, taken on day 0 of AZD1222 vaccination. This chain links TRBV28 with TRBJ2-5; 10 bases line up with TRBD2. The CDR3 sequence: CASSFLRASGGPYQETQYF. The CDR3 DNA follows: TGTGCCAGCAGTTTTCTTCGGGCTAGCGGGGGTCCGTACCAAGAGACCCAGTACTTC.